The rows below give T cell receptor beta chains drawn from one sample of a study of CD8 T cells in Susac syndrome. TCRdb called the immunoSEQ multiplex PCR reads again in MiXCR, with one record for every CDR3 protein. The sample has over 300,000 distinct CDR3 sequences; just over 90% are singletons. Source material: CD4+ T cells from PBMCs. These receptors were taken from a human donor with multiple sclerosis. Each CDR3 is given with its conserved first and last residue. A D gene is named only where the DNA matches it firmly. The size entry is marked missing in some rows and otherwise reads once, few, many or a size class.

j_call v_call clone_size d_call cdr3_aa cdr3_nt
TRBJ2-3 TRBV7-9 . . CASTSGAWDTDTQYF TGTGCCAGCACTTCAGGGGCGTGGGACACAGATACGCAGTATTTT
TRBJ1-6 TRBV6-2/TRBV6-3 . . CASRRTQEGLHF TGTGCCAGCAGGCGAACGCAGGAAGGCCTCCACTTT
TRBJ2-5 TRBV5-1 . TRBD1 CASTLDRGQETQYF TGCGCCAGCACCCTGGACAGGGGGCAAGAGACCCAGTACTTC
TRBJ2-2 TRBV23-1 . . CASSQLNAIMSCFF .
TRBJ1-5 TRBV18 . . CASSPGQVGNQPQHF TGTGCCAGCTCACCAGGGCAGGTTGGGAATCAGCCCCAGCATTTT
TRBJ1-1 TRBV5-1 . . CASSALPGAANTEAFF TGCGCCAGCAGCGCTTTGCCTGGGGCAGCTAACACTGAAGCTTTCTTT
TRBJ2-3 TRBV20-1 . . CSAIQGAGGPIDTQYF TGCAGTGCGATTCAGGGGGCGGGGGGGCCCATAGATACGCAGTATTTT
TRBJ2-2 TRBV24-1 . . CATSRTLPNTGELFF TGTGCCACCAGTCGGACCCTTCCAAACACCGGGGAGCTGTTTTTT
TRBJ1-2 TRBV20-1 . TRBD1 CSARKAGQGVTGYTF TGCAGTGCTAGAAAGGCAGGACAGGGGGTAACCGGCTACACCTTC
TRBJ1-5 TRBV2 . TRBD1 CASSGQGEISNQPQHF TGTGCCAGCAGTGGACAGGGGGAGATCAGCAATCAGCCCCAGCATTTT
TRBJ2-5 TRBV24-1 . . CATSDPTPRETQYF TGTGCCACCAGTGATCCCACCCCGCGAGAGACCCAGTACTTC
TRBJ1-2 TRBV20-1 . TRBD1 CSADRGYGYTF TGCAGTGCAGACAGGGGCTATGGCTACACCTTC
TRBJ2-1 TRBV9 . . CASSPSRFRDNEQFF TGTGCCAGCAGCCCGTCCCGGTTTCGGGACAATGAGCAGTTCTTC
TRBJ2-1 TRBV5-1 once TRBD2 CASSLVLAGGNNEQFF TGCGCCAGCAGCTTGGTACTAGCGGGGGGGAACAATGAGCAGTTCTTC
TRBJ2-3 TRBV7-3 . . CASSLQGGVRISSTDTQYF TGTGCCAGCAGCTTACAGGGGGGCGTCCGGATTTCTAGCACAGATACGCAGTATTTT
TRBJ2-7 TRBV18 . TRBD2 CASSPTVAGEGEQYF TGTGCCAGCTCACCGACCGTAGCGGGGGAAGGGGAGCAGTACTTC
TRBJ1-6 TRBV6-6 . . CASTHHSSYNSPLHF TGTGCCAGCACCCACCACAGCTCCTATAATTCACCCCTCCACTTT
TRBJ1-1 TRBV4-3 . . CASSQELKTEAFF TGCGCCAGCAGCCAAGAATTGAAAACTGAAGCTTTCTTT
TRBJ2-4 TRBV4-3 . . CASSQDAAGRLAKNIQYF TGCGCCAGCAGCCAAGATGCGGCCGGAAGACTAGCCAAAAACATTCAGTACTTC
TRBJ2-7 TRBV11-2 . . CASSSLLGIYEQYF TGTGCCAGCAGCTCCCTGCTTGGGATCTACGAGCAGTACTTC
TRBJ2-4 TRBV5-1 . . CASSRTASGDLAKNIQYF TGCGCCAGCAGCCGGACAGCCTCCGGAGATCTAGCCAAAAACATTCAGTACTTC
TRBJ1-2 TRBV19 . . CASKAAGHGYTF TGTGCCAGTAAAGCAGCAGGGCATGGCTACACCTTC
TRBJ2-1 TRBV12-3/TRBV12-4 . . CASSFRNLWNEQFF TGTGCCAGCAGTTTTCGGAACTTATGGAATGAGCAGTTCTTC